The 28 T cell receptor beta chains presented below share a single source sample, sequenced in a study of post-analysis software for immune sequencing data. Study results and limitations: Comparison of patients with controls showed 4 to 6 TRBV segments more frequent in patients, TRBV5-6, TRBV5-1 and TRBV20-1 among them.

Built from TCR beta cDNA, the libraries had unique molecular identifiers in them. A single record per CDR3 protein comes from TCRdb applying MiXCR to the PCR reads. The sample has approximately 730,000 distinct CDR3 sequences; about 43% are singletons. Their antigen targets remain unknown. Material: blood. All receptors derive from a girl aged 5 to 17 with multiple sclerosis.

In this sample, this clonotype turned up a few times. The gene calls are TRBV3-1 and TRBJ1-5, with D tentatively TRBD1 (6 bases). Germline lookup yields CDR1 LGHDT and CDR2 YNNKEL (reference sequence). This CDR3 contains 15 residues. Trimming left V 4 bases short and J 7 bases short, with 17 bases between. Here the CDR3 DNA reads TGTGCCAGCAGCCCCGGGACATTCTCGGGCCAGCCCCAGCATTTT. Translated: CASSPGTFSGQPQHF. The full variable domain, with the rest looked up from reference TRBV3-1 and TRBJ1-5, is DTAVSQTPKYLVTQMGNDKSIKCEQNLGHDTMYWYKQDSKKFLKIMFSYNNKELIINETVPNRFSPKSPDKAHLNLHINSLELGDSAVYFCASSPGTFSGQPQHFGDGTRLSIL.

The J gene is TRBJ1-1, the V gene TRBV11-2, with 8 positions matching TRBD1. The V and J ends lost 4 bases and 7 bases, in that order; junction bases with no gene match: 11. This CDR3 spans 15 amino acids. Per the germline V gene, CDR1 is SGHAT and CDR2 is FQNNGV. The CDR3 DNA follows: TGTGCCAGCAGCTGGAGTCACGGACAGGGTGTTGAAGCTTTCTTT. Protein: CASSWSHGQGVEAFF.

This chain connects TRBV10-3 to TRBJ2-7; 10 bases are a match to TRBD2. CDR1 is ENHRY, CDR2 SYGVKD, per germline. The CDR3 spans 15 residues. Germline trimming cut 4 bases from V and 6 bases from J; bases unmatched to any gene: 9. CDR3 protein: CAISGSTSGLSEQYF. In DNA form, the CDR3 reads TGTGCCATCAGTGGTTCGACTAGCGGGCTAAGCGAGCAGTACTTC.

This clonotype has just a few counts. CDR3 nucleotides: TGCGCCAGCAGCCAATTCCGACCAGGTAGCTCCTACAATGAGCAGTTCTTC. Translation gives CASSQFRPGSSYNEQFF. The chain has TRBV4-3 and TRBJ2-1, with no clear D. The CDR3 sequence is 17 residues long. Germline V gene data show CDR1 as LGHNA and CDR2 as YSLEER. V lost 2 bases to trimming and J lost 0 bases, with 14 bases between them.

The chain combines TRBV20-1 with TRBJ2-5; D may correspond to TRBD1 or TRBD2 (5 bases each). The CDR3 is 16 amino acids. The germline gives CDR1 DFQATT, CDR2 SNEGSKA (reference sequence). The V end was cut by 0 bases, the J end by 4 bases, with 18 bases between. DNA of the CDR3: TGCAGTGCTAGAGAGGGGGTCCGACTATCTACAGAGACCCAGTACTTC. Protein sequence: CSAREGVRLSTETQYF.

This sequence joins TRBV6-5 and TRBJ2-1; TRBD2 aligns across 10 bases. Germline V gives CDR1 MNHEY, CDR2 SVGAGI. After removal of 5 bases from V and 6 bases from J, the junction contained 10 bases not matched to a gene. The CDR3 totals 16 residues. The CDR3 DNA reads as TGTGCCAGCAGTCGCCGTACCGGGACTAGCGTCAATGAGCAGTTCTTC. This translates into CASSRRTGTSVNEQFF.

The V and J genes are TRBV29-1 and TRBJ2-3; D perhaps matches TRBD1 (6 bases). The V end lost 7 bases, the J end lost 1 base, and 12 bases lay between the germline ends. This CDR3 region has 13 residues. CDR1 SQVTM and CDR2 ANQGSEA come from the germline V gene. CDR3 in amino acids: CSAWTAGTDTQYF. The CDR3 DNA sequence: TGCAGCGCCTGGACAGCGGGCACAGATACGCAGTATTTT.

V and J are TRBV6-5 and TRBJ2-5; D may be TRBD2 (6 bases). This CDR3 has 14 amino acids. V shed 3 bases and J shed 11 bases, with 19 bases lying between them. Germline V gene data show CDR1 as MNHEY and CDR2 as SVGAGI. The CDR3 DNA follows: TGTGCCAGCAGTTATATGACGGGAGTTGGTAAGCAGTACTTC. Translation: CASSYMTGVGKQYF.

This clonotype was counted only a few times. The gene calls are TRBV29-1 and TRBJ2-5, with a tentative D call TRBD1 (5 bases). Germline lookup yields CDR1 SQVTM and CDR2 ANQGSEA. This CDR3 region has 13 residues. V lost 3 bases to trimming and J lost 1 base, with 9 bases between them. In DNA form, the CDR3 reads TGCAGCGTTGAGCGGCAGGGCCAAGAGACCCAGTACTTC. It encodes CSVERQGQETQYF.

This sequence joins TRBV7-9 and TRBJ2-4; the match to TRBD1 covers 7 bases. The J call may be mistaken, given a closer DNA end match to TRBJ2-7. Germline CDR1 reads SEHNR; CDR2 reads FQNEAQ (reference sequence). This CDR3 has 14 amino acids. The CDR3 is CASSQTGRLAEQYF. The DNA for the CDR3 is TGTGCCAGCAGCCAGACAGGGCGGCTAGCCGAGCAGTACTTC.

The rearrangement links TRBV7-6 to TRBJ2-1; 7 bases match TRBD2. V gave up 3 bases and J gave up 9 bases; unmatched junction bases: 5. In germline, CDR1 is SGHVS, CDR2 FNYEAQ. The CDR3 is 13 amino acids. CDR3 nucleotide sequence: TGTGCCAGCAGCTTGCGGGAGTTAGGTGAGCAGTTCTTC. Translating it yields CASSLRELGEQFF.

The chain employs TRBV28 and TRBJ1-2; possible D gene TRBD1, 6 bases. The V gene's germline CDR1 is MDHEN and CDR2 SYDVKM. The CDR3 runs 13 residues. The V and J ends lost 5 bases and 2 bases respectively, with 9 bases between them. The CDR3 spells CASSADRNYGYTF. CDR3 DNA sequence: TGTGCCAGCAGTGCTGACAGGAACTATGGCTACACCTTC.

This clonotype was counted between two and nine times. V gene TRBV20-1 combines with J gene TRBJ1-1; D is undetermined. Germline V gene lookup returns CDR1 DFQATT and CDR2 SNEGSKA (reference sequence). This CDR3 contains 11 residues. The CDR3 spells CSPRAGTEAFF. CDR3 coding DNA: TGCAGCCCGAGGGCGGGGACTGAAGCTTTCTTT.

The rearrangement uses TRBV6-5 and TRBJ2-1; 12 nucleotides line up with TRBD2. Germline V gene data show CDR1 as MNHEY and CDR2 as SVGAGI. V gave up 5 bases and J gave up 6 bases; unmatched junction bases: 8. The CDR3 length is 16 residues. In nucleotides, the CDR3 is TGTGCCAGCAGTCGGCGACTAGCGGGAGATAGCAATGAGCAGTTCTTC. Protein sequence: CASSRRLAGDSNEQFF.

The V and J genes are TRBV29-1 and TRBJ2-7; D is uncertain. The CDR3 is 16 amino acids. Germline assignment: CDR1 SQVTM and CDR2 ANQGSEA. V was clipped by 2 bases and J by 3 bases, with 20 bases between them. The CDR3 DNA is TGCAGCGTTGAAACTCCCGCTAGAAGACGTGGCTACGAGCAGTACTTC. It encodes CSVETPARRRGYEQYF.

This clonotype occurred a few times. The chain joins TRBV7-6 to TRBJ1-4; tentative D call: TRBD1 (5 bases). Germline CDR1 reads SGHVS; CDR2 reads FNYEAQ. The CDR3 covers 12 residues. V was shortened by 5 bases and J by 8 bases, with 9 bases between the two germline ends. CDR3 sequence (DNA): TGTGCCAGCAGCCAAGGGGCGGAAAAACTGTTTTTT. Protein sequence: CASSQGAEKLFF.

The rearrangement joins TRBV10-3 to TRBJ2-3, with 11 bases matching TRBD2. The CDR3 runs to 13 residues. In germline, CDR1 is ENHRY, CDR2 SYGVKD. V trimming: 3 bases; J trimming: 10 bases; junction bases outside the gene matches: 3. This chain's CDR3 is CAISDRGLAAQYF. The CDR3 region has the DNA TGTGCCATCAGTGATCGGGGACTAGCGGCGCAGTATTTT.

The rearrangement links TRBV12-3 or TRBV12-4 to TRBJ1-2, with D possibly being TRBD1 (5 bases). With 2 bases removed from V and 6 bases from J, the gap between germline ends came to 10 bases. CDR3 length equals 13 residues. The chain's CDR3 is CASSLIRTHGYTF. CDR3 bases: TGTGCCAGCAGTTTAATTAGGACACATGGCTACACCTTC.

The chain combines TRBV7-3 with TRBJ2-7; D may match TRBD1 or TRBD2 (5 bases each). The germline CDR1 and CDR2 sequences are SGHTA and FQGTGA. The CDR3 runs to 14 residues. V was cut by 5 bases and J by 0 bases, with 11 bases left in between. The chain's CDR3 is CASSLGPHSYEQYF. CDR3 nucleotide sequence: TGTGCCAGCAGCCTGGGACCGCACTCCTACGAGCAGTACTTC.

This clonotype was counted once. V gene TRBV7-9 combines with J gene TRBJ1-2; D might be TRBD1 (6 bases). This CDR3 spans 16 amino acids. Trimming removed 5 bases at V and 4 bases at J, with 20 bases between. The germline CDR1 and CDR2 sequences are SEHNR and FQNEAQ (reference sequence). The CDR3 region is CASSPRPGEGGYGYTF. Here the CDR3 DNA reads TGTGCCAGCAGCCCCCGGCCGGGGGAGGGGGGCTATGGCTACACCTTC.

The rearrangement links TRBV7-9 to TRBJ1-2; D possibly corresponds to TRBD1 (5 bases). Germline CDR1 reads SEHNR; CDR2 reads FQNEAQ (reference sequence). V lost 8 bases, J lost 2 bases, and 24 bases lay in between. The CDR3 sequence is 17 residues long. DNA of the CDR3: TGTGCCAGCTCCCCTTCGGGGCGGCGCGTACCCAACTATGGCTACACCTTC. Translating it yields CASSPSGRRVPNYGYTF.

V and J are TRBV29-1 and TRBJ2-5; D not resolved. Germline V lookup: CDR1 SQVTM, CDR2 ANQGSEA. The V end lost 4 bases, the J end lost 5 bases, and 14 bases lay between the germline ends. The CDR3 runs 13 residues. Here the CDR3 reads CSVAPQNGETQYF. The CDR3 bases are TGCAGCGTTGCTCCCCAGAATGGCGAGACCCAGTACTTC.

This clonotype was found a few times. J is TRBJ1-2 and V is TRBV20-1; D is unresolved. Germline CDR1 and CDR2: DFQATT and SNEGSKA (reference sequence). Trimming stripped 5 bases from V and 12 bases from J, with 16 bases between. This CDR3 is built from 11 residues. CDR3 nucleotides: TGCAGTGCTCCTCGCCAATTAATGGACACCTTC. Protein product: CSAPRQLMDTF.

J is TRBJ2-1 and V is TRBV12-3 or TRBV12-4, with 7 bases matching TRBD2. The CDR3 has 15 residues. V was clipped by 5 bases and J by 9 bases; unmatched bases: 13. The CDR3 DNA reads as TGTGCCAGCAGTAATAGCGGGTCTTCAGGCCGTGAGCAGTTCTTC. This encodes CASSNSGSSGREQFF.

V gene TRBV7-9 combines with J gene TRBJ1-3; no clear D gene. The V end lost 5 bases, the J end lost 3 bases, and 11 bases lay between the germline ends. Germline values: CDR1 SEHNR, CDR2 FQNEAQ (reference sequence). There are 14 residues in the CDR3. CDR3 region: CASSPPPSGNTIYF. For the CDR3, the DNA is TGTGCCAGCAGCCCCCCGCCGAGTGGAAACACCATATATTTT.

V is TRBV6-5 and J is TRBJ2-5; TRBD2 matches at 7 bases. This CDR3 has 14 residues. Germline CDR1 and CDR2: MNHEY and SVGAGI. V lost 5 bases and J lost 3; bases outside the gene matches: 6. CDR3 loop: CASSIASGKETQYF. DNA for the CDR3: TGTGCCAGCAGTATCGCTAGCGGTAAAGAGACCCAGTACTTC.

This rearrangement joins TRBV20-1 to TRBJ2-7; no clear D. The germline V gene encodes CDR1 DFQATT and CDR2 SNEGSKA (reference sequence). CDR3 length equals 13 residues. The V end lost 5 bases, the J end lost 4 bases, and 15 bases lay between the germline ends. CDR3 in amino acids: CSAPLETSYEQYF. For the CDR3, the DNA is TGCAGTGCTCCTCTAGAAACCTCTTACGAGCAGTACTTC.

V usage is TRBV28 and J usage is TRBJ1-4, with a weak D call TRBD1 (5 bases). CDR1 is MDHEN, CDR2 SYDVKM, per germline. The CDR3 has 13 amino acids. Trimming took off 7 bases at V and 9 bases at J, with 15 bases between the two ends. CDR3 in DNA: TGTGCCAGCACCGGGACGGGAAATAAAAAACTGTTTTTT. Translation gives CASTGTGNKKLFF. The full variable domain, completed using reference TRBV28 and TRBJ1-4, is DVKVTQSSRYLVKRTGEKVFLECVQDMDHENMFWYRQDPGLGLRLIYFSYDVKMKEKGDIPEGYSVSREKKERFSLILESASTNQTSMYLCASTGTGNKKLFFGSGTQLSVL.